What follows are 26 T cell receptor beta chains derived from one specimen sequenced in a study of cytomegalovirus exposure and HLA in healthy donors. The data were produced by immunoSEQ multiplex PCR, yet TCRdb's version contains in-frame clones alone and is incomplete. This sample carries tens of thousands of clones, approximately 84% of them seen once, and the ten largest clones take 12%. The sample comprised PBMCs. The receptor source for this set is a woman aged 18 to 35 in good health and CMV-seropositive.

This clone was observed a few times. CDR3 in amino acids: CAIRAGGFQYEQYF. CDR3 nucleotides: TGTGCCATCAGGGCGGGGGGGTTTCAGTACGAGCAGTACTTC. The V call is TRBV10-3, the J call TRBJ2-7, with 9 bases identical to TRBD2. CDR3 length equals 14 residues. The J segment lost 4 bases and the V segment lost 6 bases, leaving 7 bases of the junction unmatched. Germline V lookup: CDR1 ENHRY, CDR2 SYGVKD.

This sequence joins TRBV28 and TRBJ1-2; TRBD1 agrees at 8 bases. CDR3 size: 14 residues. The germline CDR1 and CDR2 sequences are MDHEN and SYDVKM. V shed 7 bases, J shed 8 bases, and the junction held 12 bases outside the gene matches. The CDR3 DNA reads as TGTGCCAGCATCCCACCCGGACAGGGTTACGGCTACACCTTC. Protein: CASIPPGQGYGYTF.

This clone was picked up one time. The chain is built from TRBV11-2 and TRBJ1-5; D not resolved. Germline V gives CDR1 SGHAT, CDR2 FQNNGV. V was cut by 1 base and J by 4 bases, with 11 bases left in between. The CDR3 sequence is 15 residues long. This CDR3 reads CASSLAPHRNQPQHF. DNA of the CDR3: TGTGCCAGCAGCTTAGCGCCTCACAGAAATCAGCCCCAGCATTTT.

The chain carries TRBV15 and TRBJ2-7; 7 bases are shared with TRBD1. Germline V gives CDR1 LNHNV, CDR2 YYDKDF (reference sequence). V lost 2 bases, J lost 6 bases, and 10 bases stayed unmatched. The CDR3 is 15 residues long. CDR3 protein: CATSRSKQGTSEQYF. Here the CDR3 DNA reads TGTGCCACCAGCAGATCCAAACAGGGGACATCCGAGCAGTACTTC.

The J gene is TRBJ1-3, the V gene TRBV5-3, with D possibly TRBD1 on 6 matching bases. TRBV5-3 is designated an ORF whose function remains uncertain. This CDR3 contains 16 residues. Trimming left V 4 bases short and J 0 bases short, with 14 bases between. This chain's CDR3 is CARSETQGPSGNTIYF. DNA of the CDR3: TGTGCCAGAAGCGAAACGCAGGGGCCCTCTGGAAACACCATATATTTT.

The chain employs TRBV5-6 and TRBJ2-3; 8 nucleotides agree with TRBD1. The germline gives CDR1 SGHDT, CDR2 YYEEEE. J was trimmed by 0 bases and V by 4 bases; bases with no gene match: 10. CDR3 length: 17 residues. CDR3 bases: TGTGCCAGCAGCCGCCCAGGGGGCCTCTTGAGCACAGATACGCAGTATTTT. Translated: CASSRPGGLLSTDTQYF.

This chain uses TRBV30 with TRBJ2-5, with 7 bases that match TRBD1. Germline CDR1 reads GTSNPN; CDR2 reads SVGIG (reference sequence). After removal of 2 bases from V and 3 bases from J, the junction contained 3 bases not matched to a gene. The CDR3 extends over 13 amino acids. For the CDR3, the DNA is TGTGCCTGGAGTCTCCAGGGGGAAGAGACCCAGTACTTC. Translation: CAWSLQGEETQYF.

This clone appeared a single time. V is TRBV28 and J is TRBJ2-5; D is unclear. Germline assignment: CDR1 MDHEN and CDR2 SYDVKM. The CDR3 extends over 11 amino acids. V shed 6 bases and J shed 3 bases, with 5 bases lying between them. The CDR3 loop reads CASRHEETQYF. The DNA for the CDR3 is TGTGCCAGCAGACACGAAGAGACCCAGTACTTC.

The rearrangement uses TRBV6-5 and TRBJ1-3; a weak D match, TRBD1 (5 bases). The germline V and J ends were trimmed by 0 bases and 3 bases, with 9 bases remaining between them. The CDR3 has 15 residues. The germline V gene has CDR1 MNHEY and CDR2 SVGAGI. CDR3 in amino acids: CASSYSVGGGNTIYF. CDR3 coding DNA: TGTGCCAGCAGTTACTCCGTCGGGGGTGGAAACACCATATATTTT.

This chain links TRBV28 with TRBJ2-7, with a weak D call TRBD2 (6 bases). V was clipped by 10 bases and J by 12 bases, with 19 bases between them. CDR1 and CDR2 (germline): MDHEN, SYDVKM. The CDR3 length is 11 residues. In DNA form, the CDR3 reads TGTGCCACCTTAGGAGGGGCGGGTTGGTACTTC. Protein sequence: CATLGGAGWYF.

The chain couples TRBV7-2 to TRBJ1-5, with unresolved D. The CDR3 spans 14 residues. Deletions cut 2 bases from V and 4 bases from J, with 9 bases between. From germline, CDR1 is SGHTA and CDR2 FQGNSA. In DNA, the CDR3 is TGTGCCAGCAGCTTACGATCGGGGAATCAGCCCCAGCATTTT. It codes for CASSLRSGNQPQHF.

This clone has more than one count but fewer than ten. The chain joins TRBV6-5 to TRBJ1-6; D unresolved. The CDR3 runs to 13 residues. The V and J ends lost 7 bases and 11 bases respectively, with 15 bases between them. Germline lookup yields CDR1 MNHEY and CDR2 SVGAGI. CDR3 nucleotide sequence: TGTGCCAGCACCCCCAGGTCGGGGACACCCCTCCACTTT. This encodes CASTPRSGTPLHF.

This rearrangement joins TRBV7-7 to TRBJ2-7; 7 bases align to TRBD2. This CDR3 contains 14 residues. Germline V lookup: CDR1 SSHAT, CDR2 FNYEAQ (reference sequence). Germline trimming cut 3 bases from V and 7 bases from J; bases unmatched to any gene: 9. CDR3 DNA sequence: TGTGCCAGCAGCTTCGACGGACCGGGGGGAGAGCAGTACTTC. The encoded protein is CASSFDGPGGEQYF.

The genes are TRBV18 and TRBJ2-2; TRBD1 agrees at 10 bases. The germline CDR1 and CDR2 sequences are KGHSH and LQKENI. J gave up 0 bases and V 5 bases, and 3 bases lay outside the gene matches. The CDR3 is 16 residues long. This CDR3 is CASSATGGANTGELFF. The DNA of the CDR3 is TGTGCCAGCTCAGCGACAGGGGGCGCGAACACCGGGGAGCTGTTTTTT.

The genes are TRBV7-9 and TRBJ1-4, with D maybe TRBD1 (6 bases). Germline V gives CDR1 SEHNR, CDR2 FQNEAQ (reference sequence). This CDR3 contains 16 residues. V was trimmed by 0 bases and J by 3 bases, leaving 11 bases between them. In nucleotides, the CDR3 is TGTGCCAGCAGCTTAGCAGGGACACTGGCTAATGAAAAACTGTTTTTT. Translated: CASSLAGTLANEKLFF.

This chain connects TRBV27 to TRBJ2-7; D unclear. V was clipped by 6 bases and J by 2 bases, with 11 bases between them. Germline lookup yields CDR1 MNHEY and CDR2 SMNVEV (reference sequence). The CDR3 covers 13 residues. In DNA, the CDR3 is TGTGCCAGCAGCCGAGAACGGGCCTACGAGCAGTACTTC. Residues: CASSRERAYEQYF.

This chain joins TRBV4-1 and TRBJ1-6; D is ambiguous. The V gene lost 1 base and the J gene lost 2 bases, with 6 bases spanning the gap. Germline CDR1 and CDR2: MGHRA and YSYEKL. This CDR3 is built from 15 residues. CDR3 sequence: CASSQGRTYNSPLHF. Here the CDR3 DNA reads TGCGCCAGCAGCCAAGGGAGAACCTATAATTCACCCCTCCACTTT.

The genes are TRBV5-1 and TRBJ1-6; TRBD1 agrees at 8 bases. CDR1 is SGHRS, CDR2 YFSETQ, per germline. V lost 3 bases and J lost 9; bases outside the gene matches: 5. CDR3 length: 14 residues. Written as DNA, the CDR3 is TGCGCCAGCAGCTCAGGGGGCGAACGTTCACCCCTCCACTTT. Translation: CASSSGGERSPLHF. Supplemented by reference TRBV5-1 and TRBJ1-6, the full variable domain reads KAGVTQTPRYLIKTRGQQVTLSCSPISGHRSVSWYQQTPGQGLQFLFEYFSETQRNKGNFPGRFSGRQFSNSRSEMNVSTLELGDSALYLCASSSGGERSPLHFGNGTRLTVT.

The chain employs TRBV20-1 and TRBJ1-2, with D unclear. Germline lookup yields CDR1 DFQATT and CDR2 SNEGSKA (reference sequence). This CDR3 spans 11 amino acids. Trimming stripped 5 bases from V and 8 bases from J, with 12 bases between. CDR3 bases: TGCAGTGCTTCTTACAGCACCGGCTACACCTTC. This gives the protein CSASYSTGYTF.

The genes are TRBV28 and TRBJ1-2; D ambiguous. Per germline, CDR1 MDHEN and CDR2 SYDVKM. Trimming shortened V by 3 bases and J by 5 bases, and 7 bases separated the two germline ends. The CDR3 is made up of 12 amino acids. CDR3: CASSLREYGYTF. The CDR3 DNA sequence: TGTGCCAGCAGTTTGCGAGAGTATGGCTACACCTTC.

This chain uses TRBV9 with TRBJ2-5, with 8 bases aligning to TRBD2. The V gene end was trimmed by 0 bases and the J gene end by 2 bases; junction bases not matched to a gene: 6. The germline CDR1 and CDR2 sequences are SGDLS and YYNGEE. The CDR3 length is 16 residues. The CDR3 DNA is TGTGCCAGCAGCGTAGGCCCGGGAGGGGAACAAGAGACCCAGTACTTC. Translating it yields CASSVGPGGEQETQYF.

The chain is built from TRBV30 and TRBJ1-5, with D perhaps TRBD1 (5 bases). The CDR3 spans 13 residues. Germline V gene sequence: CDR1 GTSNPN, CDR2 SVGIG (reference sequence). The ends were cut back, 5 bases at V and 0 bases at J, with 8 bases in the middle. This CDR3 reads CAWRQSSNQPQHF. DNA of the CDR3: TGTGCCTGGCGACAGAGTAGCAATCAGCCCCAGCATTTT.

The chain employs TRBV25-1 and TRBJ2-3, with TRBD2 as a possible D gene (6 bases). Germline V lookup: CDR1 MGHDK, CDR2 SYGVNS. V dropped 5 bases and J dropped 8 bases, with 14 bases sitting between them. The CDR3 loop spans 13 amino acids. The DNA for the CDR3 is TGTGCCAGCAGTACCCCCGGGACTCCTACGCAGTATTTT. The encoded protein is CASSTPGTPTQYF.

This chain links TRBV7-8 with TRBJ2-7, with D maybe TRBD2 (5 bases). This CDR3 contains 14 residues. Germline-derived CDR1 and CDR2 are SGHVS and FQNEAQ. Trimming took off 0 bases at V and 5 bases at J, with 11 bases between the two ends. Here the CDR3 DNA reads TGTGCCAGCAGCTTAGCCCGGGAACGAGACGAGCAGTACTTC. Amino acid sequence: CASSLARERDEQYF.

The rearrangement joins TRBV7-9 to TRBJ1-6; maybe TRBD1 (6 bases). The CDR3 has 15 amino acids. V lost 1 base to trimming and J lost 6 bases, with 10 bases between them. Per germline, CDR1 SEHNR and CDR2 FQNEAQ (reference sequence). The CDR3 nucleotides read TGTGCCAGCAGCTTAGGACAGGCCTCTAATTCACCCCTCCACTTT. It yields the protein CASSLGQASNSPLHF.

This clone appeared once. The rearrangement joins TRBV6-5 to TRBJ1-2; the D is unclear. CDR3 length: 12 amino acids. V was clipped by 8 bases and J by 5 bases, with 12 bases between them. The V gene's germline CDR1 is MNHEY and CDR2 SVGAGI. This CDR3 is CASSTEGYGYTF. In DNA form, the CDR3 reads TGTGCCAGCTCCACTGAGGGTTATGGCTACACCTTC.